Each of the 29 T cell receptor beta chains below was sequenced from the same sample in a study of T cells in localized non-small cell lung cancer. The table came from immunoSEQ multiplex PCR; TCRdb's copy has only in-frame clones and leaves some out. The table has more than 2,500 clones, over 25% seen once. This sample comprised lung tumor tissue, obtained before any cancer treatment. These receptors were taken from a female donor older than 55 with stage II squamous cell lung carcinoma.

The rearrangement uses TRBV11-3 and TRBJ2-1; D is possibly TRBD1 (6 bases). The ends were cut back, 1 base at V and 7 bases at J, with 17 bases in the middle. The CDR3 is 16 amino acids. The germline V gene has CDR1 SGHNT and CDR2 YENEEA. This CDR3 reads CASSLGGRGYLNEQFF. DNA of the CDR3: TGTGCCAGCAGCTTAGGTGGCAGGGGATATCTAAATGAGCAGTTCTTC.

The CDR3: CASSIGTRTFNEQFF. The CDR3 region has the DNA TGTGCCAGTAGTATCGGGACTAGGACCTTCAATGAGCAGTTCTTC. The V gene is TRBV19, the J gene TRBJ2-1; TRBD2 aligns across 8 bases. This CDR3 contains 15 residues. Trimming took 3 bases from V and 6 from J; bases not matched to a gene: 7. Germline V gene sequence: CDR1 LNHDA, CDR2 SQIVND (reference sequence).

DNA for the CDR3: TGTGCCAGCAGGCGGCCTAGCGGGGGAGGAAGGGAGACCCAGTACTTC. Protein sequence: CASRRPSGGGRETQYF. This chain connects TRBV6-8 to TRBJ2-5, with TRBD2 matching over 10 bases. Losses at the gene ends were 6 bases for V and 5 bases for J; bases not matched to a gene: 12. Germline V gene sequence: CDR1 MNHGY, CDR2 SAAAGT. This CDR3 region has 16 residues.

This clone was observed a few times. The V and J genes are TRBV11-3 and TRBJ1-5; possibly TRBD1 for D (5 bases). Trimming removed 4 bases at V and 7 bases at J, with 14 bases between. The germline V gene encodes CDR1 SGHNT and CDR2 YENEEA. This CDR3 is built from 14 residues. CDR3 residues: CASSSPGRDQPQHF. The DNA of the CDR3 is TGTGCCAGCAGCTCCCCGGGGCGCGACCAGCCCCAGCATTTT.

V and J are TRBV5-1 and TRBJ2-6; perhaps TRBD2 as D (6 bases). The CDR3 length is 16 residues. The V gene's germline CDR1 is SGHRS and CDR2 YFSETQ. The germline V and J ends were trimmed by 4 bases and 0 bases, with 11 bases remaining between them. This chain's CDR3 is CASSPGAGSGANVLTF. CDR3 DNA sequence: TGCGCCAGCAGCCCTGGAGCGGGCTCTGGGGCCAACGTCCTGACTTTC.

The rearrangement links TRBV30 to TRBJ1-5; TRBD1 might be the D (5 bases). Germline V gene data show CDR1 as GTSNPN and CDR2 as SVGIG (reference sequence). The CDR3 length is 15 residues. Trimming shortened V by 4 bases and J by 0 bases, and 13 bases separated the two germline ends. The CDR3, as DNA: TGTGCCTGGACCAACGGGGGGAGTAGCAATCAGCCCCAGCATTTT. The encoded protein is CAWTNGGSSNQPQHF.

This clone appeared a few times. V is TRBV4-1 and J is TRBJ2-7; D gene ambiguous. The CDR3 loop spans 13 amino acids. The germline gives CDR1 MGHRA, CDR2 YSYEKL. Trimming removed 4 bases at V and 5 bases at J, with 12 bases between. The CDR3 sequence: CASSRHPRDEQYF. In DNA form, the CDR3 reads TGCGCCAGCAGCCGCCACCCTAGGGACGAGCAGTACTTC.

The chain links TRBV29-1 to TRBJ1-5; possible D gene TRBD1, 6 bases. The V end was cut by 6 bases, the J end by 7 bases, with 16 bases between. This CDR3 contains 13 residues. Germline CDR1 is SQVTM and CDR2 is ANQGSEA. CDR3 DNA: TGCAGCGTAAAAAGCAGGGGAGGCCAGCCCCAGCATTTT. The encoded protein is CSVKSRGGQPQHF.

This clone is categorized as medium-sized (0.01 to 0.1%). The chain recombines TRBV28 with TRBJ1-2; weak D call: TRBD1 (5 bases). The CDR3 totals 15 residues. V was pared by 2 bases and J by 4 bases, with 14 bases between. Looked up from germline, CDR1 is MDHEN and CDR2 is SYDVKM. The CDR3 spells CASSLLGGFSYGYTF. In nucleotides, the CDR3 is TGTGCCAGCAGTTTACTTGGGGGGTTTAGCTATGGCTACACCTTC.

This clone is termed medium-sized. This sequence joins TRBV4-1 and TRBJ1-3, with 7 bases aligning to TRBD1. With 0 bases clipped from V and 2 bases from J, the junction kept 1 base outside the gene matches. Germline-derived CDR1 and CDR2 are MGHRA and YSYEKL. The CDR3 covers 15 residues. DNA of the CDR3: TGCGCCAGCAGCCAAGACACAGGGGCTGGAAACACCATATATTTT. Its protein is CASSQDTGAGNTIYF.

This clone has more than one count but fewer than ten. This chain uses TRBV6-8 with TRBJ1-5; D unresolved. Trimming removed 3 bases from V and 1 base from J, with 10 bases in between. CDR1 is MNHGY, CDR2 SAAAGT, per germline. The CDR3 spans 15 residues. The CDR3 DNA reads TGTGCCAGCAGTTATCTGGCGGCCAGCAATCAGCCCCAGCATTTT. It is translated as CASSYLAASNQPQHF.

This clone has a handful of counts. The genes are TRBV6-8 and TRBJ2-1, with D perhaps TRBD2 (6 bases). V was pared by 4 bases and J by 3 bases, with 10 bases between. The germline gives CDR1 MNHGY, CDR2 SAAAGT. CDR3 length equals 14 residues. Written as DNA, the CDR3 is TGTGCCAGCAGTTCCCGACTAGGCTACAATGAGCAGTTCTTC. This sequence encodes CASSSRLGYNEQFF.

The genes are TRBV30 and TRBJ1-3, with D unresolved. Germline CDR1 GTSNPN, CDR2 SVGIG (reference sequence). There are 13 residues in the CDR3. V dropped 0 bases and J dropped 0 bases, with 3 bases sitting between them. The CDR3 DNA follows: TGTGCCTGGAGTGTAAACTCTGGAAACACCATATATTTT. Protein: CAWSVNSGNTIYF.

V and J are TRBV11-3 and TRBJ2-1; D might be TRBD1 or TRBD2, each matching 6 bases. CDR1 SGHNT and CDR2 YENEEA come from the germline V gene. V was shortened by 3 bases and J by 2 bases, with 20 bases between the two germline ends. The CDR3 has 18 amino acids. This CDR3 is CASSFTGRRMSTYNEQFF. In DNA, the CDR3 is TGTGCCAGCAGCTTTACAGGGAGGAGGATGTCCACCTACAATGAGCAGTTCTTC.

This clone has just a few counts. The chain carries TRBV28 and TRBJ2-7, with unresolved D. V was trimmed by 1 base and J by 2 bases, leaving 6 bases between them. The length of the CDR3 is 13 residues. Germline V gene lookup returns CDR1 MDHEN and CDR2 SYDVKM. This CDR3 is CASSLSETYEQYF. For the CDR3, the DNA is TGTGCCAGCAGTTTATCCGAAACCTACGAGCAGTACTTC. Full variable domain (rest looked up from reference TRBV28 and TRBJ2-7): DVKVTQSSRYLVKRTGEKVFLECVQDMDHENMFWYRQDPGLGLRLIYFSYDVKMKEKGDIPEGYSVSREKKERFSLILESASTNQTSMYLCASSLSETYEQYFGPGTRLTVT.

The CDR3 coding sequence is TGTGCCAGTACCCCATCGGCGAATCCCCAGAGTTACGAGCAGTACTTC. It yields the protein CASTPSANPQSYEQYF. This sequence joins TRBV19 and TRBJ2-7; D call uncertain. The V end was cut by 7 bases, the J end by 4 bases, with 23 bases between. CDR1 is LNHDA, CDR2 SQIVND, per germline (reference sequence). The CDR3 is 16 residues long.

The chain combines TRBV23-1 with TRBJ2-3; D might be TRBD1 (6 bases). TRBV23-1 is treated as an ORF (open reading frame) with a function not yet certain. V lost 1 base to trimming and J lost 2 bases, with 16 bases between them. The CDR3 runs to 17 residues. The CDR3 is CASSQFPTGTLTDTQYF. CDR3 DNA: TGCGCCAGCAGTCAATTCCCCACAGGGACCCTCACAGATACGCAGTATTTT.

The chain links TRBV19 to TRBJ1-6; 7 bases agree with TRBD1. J lost 6 bases, V lost 7 bases, and 6 bases had no gene match. This CDR3 is 14 amino acids long. Per germline, CDR1 LNHDA and CDR2 SQIVND (reference sequence). In DNA, the CDR3 is TGTGCCAGTACCATGGACAGGACTAATTCACCCCTCCACTTT. Its protein product is CASTMDRTNSPLHF.

The chain carries TRBV27 and TRBJ1-4; a possible D gene is TRBD1 (5 bases). The V and J ends lost 3 bases and 4 bases respectively, with 15 bases between them. The CDR3 runs 16 residues. Germline CDR1 is MNHEY and CDR2 is SMNVEV (reference sequence). CDR3 sequence reads: CASSFVGLVGNEKLFF. In DNA form, the CDR3 reads TGTGCCAGCAGTTTCGTGGGGCTCGTGGGTAATGAAAAACTGTTTTTT.

This clone was seen at least ten times. V gene TRBV6-8 combines with J gene TRBJ1-1; 7 nucleotides line up with TRBD1. This CDR3 region has 16 residues. V gave up 6 bases and J gave up 1 base; unmatched junction bases: 11. Germline loops: CDR1 MNHGY, CDR2 SAAAGT. Here the CDR3 reads CASRHPPTGSNTEAFF. For the CDR3, the DNA is TGTGCCAGCAGACACCCCCCGACAGGGTCGAACACTGAAGCTTTCTTT.

By its share, this clone is large (0.1 to 1%). The chain has TRBV11-3 and TRBJ1-2; D not resolved. Between the trimmed V and J ends, which lost 2 bases and 5 bases, there was a span of 12 bases. There are 14 residues in the CDR3. Germline V CDR1 and CDR2: SGHNT, YENEEA. The CDR3 nucleotides read TGTGCCAGCAGCTTATTATCCGTCGCGTATGGCTACACCTTC. It encodes CASSLLSVAYGYTF. The full variable domain, its missing parts supplied by reference TRBV11-3 and TRBJ1-2, is EAGVVQSPRYKIIEKKQPVAFWCNPISGHNTLYWYLQNLGQGPELLIRYENEEAVDDSQLPKDRFSAERLKGVDSTLKIQPAELGDSAVYLCASSLLSVAYGYTFGSGTRLTVV.

The chain joins TRBV30 to TRBJ2-5; no reliable D call. There are 14 residues in the CDR3. Deletions cut 3 bases from V and 7 bases from J, with 18 bases between. CDR1 and CDR2 (germline): GTSNPN, SVGIG (reference sequence). The CDR3 DNA is TGTGCCTGGAGCGCTCGTGGGCCCCAAATGACCCAGTACTTC. It specifies CAWSARGPQMTQYF.

This clone was recorded a few times. CDR3 coding DNA: TGTGCCAGCGGGGCACCCCCGAACACTGAAGCTTTCTTT. The encoded protein is CASGAPPNTEAFF. The gene calls are TRBV28 and TRBJ1-1; D may be TRBD1 (5 bases). This CDR3 region has 13 residues. V dropped 8 bases and J dropped 1 base, with 11 bases sitting between them. CDR1 is MDHEN, CDR2 SYDVKM, per germline.

The chain carries TRBV6-8 and TRBJ1-4, with D possibly being TRBD1 (5 bases). Trimming pared 7 bases from V and 9 bases from J, leaving 18 bases between. Germline V gene sequence: CDR1 MNHGY, CDR2 SAAAGT. The CDR3 contains 14 residues. The CDR3 DNA sequence: TGTGCCAGCATAGCGCCGGGGGGGGACCAAAAACTGTTTTTT. This gives the protein CASIAPGGDQKLFF.

This clone was detected only a few times. The rearrangement joins TRBV11-3 to TRBJ1-5; D is unresolved. The CDR3 is 16 amino acids. V was shortened by 7 bases and J by 0 bases, with 16 bases between the two germline ends. Germline V lookup: CDR1 SGHNT, CDR2 YENEEA. The CDR3 region is CASTQFERYSNQPQHF. The CDR3 bases are TGTGCCAGCACCCAATTCGAAAGGTATAGCAATCAGCCCCAGCATTTT. Based on the CDR3 plus reference TRBV11-3 and TRBJ1-5, the full variable domain is EAGVVQSPRYKIIEKKQPVAFWCNPISGHNTLYWYLQNLGQGPELLIRYENEEAVDDSQLPKDRFSAERLKGVDSTLKIQPAELGDSAVYLCASTQFERYSNQPQHFGDGTRLSIL.

The chain is built from TRBV11-3 and TRBJ1-3, with 7 bases matching TRBD1. The CDR3 consists of 16 residues. From germline, CDR1 is SGHNT and CDR2 YENEEA. V was clipped by 3 bases and J by 0 bases; unmatched bases: 5. CDR3 sequence reads: CASSLGTATSGNTIYF. The CDR3 DNA sequence: TGTGCCAGCAGCTTGGGGACAGCGACCTCTGGAAACACCATATATTTT.

This clone has just a few counts. The chain joins TRBV7-8 to TRBJ2-2, with TRBD1 as a possible D gene (5 bases). CDR1 is SGHVS, CDR2 FQNEAQ, per germline. V was cut by 3 bases and J by 5 bases, with 7 bases left in between. This CDR3 has 13 residues. In DNA, the CDR3 is TGTGCCAGCAGCTTCACAGGAACCGGGGAGCTGTTTTTT. Translating it yields CASSFTGTGELFF.

The chain carries TRBV29-1 and TRBJ2-2; D may be TRBD1 (5 bases). The CDR3 consists of 14 residues. V shed 4 bases and J shed 5 bases, with 14 bases lying between them. Germline V gene sequence: CDR1 SQVTM, CDR2 ANQGSEA. In DNA, the CDR3 is TGCAGCGTTGTCACAGGCGTGTGGACCGGGGAGCTGTTTTTT. Its translation is CSVVTGVWTGELFF.

This clone has a handful of counts. This chain links TRBV6-4 with TRBJ2-3; D ambiguous. Trimming took off 8 bases at V and 2 bases at J, with 5 bases between the two ends. The CDR3 has 11 amino acids. CDR1 MRHNA and CDR2 SNTAGT come from the germline V gene. CDR3 protein: CASGITDTQYF. In DNA, the CDR3 is TGTGCCAGCGGGATCACAGATACGCAGTATTTT.